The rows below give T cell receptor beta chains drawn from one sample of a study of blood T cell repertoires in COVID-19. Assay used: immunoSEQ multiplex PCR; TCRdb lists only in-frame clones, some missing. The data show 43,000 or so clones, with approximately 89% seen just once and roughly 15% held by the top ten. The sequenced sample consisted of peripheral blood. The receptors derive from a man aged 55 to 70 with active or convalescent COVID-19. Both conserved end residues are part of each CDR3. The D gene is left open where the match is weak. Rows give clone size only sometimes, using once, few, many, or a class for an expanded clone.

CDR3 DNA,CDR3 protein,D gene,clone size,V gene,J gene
TGTGCCAGCAGCCCAATGGGACTAGGGGAGCGCGAGCAGTACTTC,CASSPMGLGEREQYF,TRBD2,-,TRBV7-3,TRBJ2-7
TGTGCCTGGAGTCCTCCGGGACAGGGAAGATTAAACTATGGCTACACCTTC,CAWSPPGQGRLNYGYTF,TRBD1,-,TRBV30,TRBJ1-2
TGTGCCGAGGAGCGGGGGGGTACCGGGGAGCTGTTTTTT,CAEERGGTGELFF,TRBD2,-,TRBV30,TRBJ2-2
TGCGCCAGCAGTGTGCAGGGGACGGCTGGAAACACCATATATTTT,CASSVQGTAGNTIYF,-,-,TRBV10-2,TRBJ1-3
TGTGCCAGCAGCCACCCCGGGACAGGGATCTACGAGCAGTACTTC,CASSHPGTGIYEQYF,TRBD1,-,TRBV3-1/TRBV3-2,TRBJ2-7
TGTGCCACCAGTGATCTTTCGGGGTCCGAGCAGTACTTC,CATSDLSGSEQYF,-,-,TRBV24-1,TRBJ2-7
TGTGCCAGCAGTCCCACCCCGTCCCCCTCCGGAGGGGAGCAGTACTTC,CASSPTPSPSGGEQYF,-,once,TRBV7-2,TRBJ2-7
TGTGCCAGCAGCTCCAACGCGGGTGGCGAGACCCAGTACTTC,CASSSNAGGETQYF,-,few,TRBV11-2,TRBJ2-5
TGTGCCAGTAGATGGGGGCGAGTTGGAGATACGCAGTATTTT,CASRWGRVGDTQYF,-,-,TRBV19,TRBJ2-3
TGTGCCAGCAGCCTAAGAGCGGGGGCCCACGAGCAGTACTTC,CASSLRAGAHEQYF,TRBD2,-,TRBV7-2,TRBJ2-7
TGTGCCAGCAGCTTACTCAGGGTGGGTGATACTGAAGCTTTCTTT,CASSLLRVGDTEAFF,-,-,TRBV7-8,TRBJ1-1
TGTGCCAGCAGCTCGGGACAGGGAGCGGCGAAACTGTTTTTT,CASSSGQGAAKLFF,TRBD1,-,TRBV5-4,TRBJ1-4
TGTGCCAGCAGTGTCCTAGGATCACAATTCTACAATGAGCAGTTCTTC,CASSVLGSQFYNEQFF,-,-,TRBV25-1,TRBJ2-1
TGTGCCAGCTCACTTTCCCCCGAGGGCGAATCACCCCTCCACTTT,CASSLSPEGESPLHF,-,-,TRBV18,TRBJ1-6
TGTGCCAGCAGACGCGGAGCGGGGGATTACTCCTACGAGCAGTACTTC,CASRRGAGDYSYEQYF,TRBD2,-,TRBV2,TRBJ2-7
TGCGCCAGCAGCCCAGGAGGGAGCAATCAGCCCCAGCATTTT,CASSPGGSNQPQHF,-,-,TRBV5-1,TRBJ1-5
TGTGCCAGCAGCTCCCGGGACAGGGGGCCGTTGGGCTATGGCTACACCTTC,CASSSRDRGPLGYGYTF,TRBD1,-,TRBV5-8,TRBJ1-2
TGTGCCAGCAGTTTATCAGGGTTCACTGAAGCTTTCTTT,CASSLSGFTEAFF,-,-,TRBV12-3/TRBV12-4,TRBJ1-1
TGTGCCAGCAGCCAAGTAGGGGGCAACACTGAAGCTTTCTTT,CASSQVGGNTEAFF,TRBD1,-,TRBV3-1/TRBV3-2,TRBJ1-1
TGTGCCAGCAGTTACGGACAGGGGAACTATGGCTACACCTTC,CASSYGQGNYGYTF,TRBD1,-,TRBV28,TRBJ1-2